The 16 T cell receptor beta chains below were found in one sample sequenced in a study of blood T cells in healthy people across ages. The use of a sample-barcoded 5' primer and a J-beta primer mix characterized a second PCR of roughly 6 to 11 cycles. TCRdb reanalysed the 5' RACE reads using MiXCR and keeps one entry per CDR3 protein. The sample has 600,000 or so distinct CDR3 sequences; approximately 30% are singletons. Sample: blood. The receptors shown here come from a woman aged 80 or over in good health.

Only a few counts were recorded for this clonotype. The V gene is TRBV4-3, the J gene TRBJ1-1; 7 nucleotides line up with TRBD1. V was pared by 0 bases and J by 9 bases, with 1 base of the junction left unmatched. CDR1 and CDR2 (germline): LGHNA, YSLEER. The CDR3 totals 12 residues. CDR3 coding DNA: TGCGCCAGCAGCCAAGAGGACAGGCAAGCTTTCTTT. This codes for CASSQEDRQAFF.

This clonotype was counted between two and nine times. The chain recombines TRBV18 with TRBJ1-2; a weak D match, TRBD1 (6 bases). Per the germline V gene, CDR1 is KGHSH and CDR2 is LQKENI. CDR3 length equals 14 residues. V lost 6 bases and J lost 7, with 18 bases in between. The CDR3 coding sequence is TGTGCCAGCTCTTTGCCTCAGGGGTTCGGTGGCTACACCTTC. It yields the protein CASSLPQGFGGYTF.

As to this clonotype: Just one base apart from a much larger clone, this may be a read error. The chain carries TRBV2 and TRBJ2-5; possibly TRBD1 for D (5 bases). The germline gives CDR1 SNHLY, CDR2 FYNNEI. CDR3 length: 12 amino acids. In nucleotides, the CDR3 is TGTGCCGGCAGTGGTTACAGGGAGACCCAGTACTTC. This translates into CAGSGYRETQYF. Full variable domain (missing parts from reference TRBV2 and TRBJ2-5): EPEVTQTPSHQVTQMGQEVILRCVPISNHLYFYWYRQILGQKVEFLVSFYNNEISEKSEIFDDQFSVERPDGSNFTLKIRSTKLEDSAMYFCAGSGYRETQYFGPGTRLLVL.

The chain combines TRBV30 with TRBJ2-4, with 7 bases lining up with TRBD1. V was pared by 4 bases and J by 0 bases, with 9 bases of the junction left unmatched. The CDR3 extends over 16 amino acids. The germline V gene has CDR1 GTSNPN and CDR2 SVGIG (reference sequence). In nucleotides, the CDR3 is TGTGCCTGGATGACGGGACAGCCCGTAGCCAAAAACATTCAGTACTTC. Encoded protein: CAWMTGQPVAKNIQYF.

This clonotype has at least ten counts. The V and J genes are TRBV7-9 and TRBJ1-1; tentatively, D is TRBD1 (5 bases). V lost 5 bases to trimming and J lost 6 bases, with 13 bases between them. Looked up from germline, CDR1 is SEHNR and CDR2 is FQNEAQ (reference sequence). This CDR3 contains 13 residues. The CDR3 nucleotides read TGTGCCAGCAGCCCTAGACAGCGCTCTGAAGCTTTCTTT. This codes for CASSPRQRSEAFF.

As concerns this clonotype: A much larger clone lies a single base off, so this may be a read error. The rearrangement links TRBV10-3 to TRBJ1-2; the match to TRBD1 covers 10 bases. This CDR3 contains 15 residues. V lost 5 bases to trimming and J lost 0 bases; unmatched junction nucleotides: 3. Germline V gene sequence: CDR1 ENHRY, CDR2 SYGVKD. The CDR3 loop is CAISTGTGANYGYTF. The CDR3 region has the DNA TGTGCCATCAGTACCGGGACAGGGGCTAACTATGGCTACACCTTC.

This clonotype turned up a few times. The rearrangement links TRBV15 to TRBJ1-4, with D hard to call. CDR3 size: 14 residues. V lost 1 base and J lost 4, with 7 bases in between. Germline-derived CDR1 and CDR2 are LNHNV and YYDKDF (reference sequence). The DNA for the CDR3 is TGTGCCACCAGCAGAGTAGGGTTTAATGAAAAACTGTTTTTT. Protein sequence: CATSRVGFNEKLFF. Supplemented by reference TRBV15 and TRBJ1-4, the full variable domain reads DAMVIQNPRYQVTQFGKPVTLSCSQTLNHNVMYWYQQKSSQAPKLLFHYYDKDFNNEADTPDNFQSRRPNTSFCFLDIRSPGLGDTAMYLCATSRVGFNEKLFFGSGTQLSVL.

This clonotype has at least ten counts. The chain combines TRBV3-1 with TRBJ2-7, with 7 bases lining up with TRBD2. Germline-derived CDR1 and CDR2 are LGHDT and YNNKEL (reference sequence). The CDR3 runs 14 residues. Trimming took 5 bases from V and 3 from J; bases not matched to a gene: 7. In DNA, the CDR3 is TGTGCCAGCAGCGCTGGAGCGGGGTACTACGAGCAGTACTTC. It yields the protein CASSAGAGYYEQYF.

The rearrangement joins TRBV7-6 to TRBJ2-1, with D tentatively TRBD2 (5 bases). CDR3 length: 15 residues. Germline V gene data show CDR1 as SGHVS and CDR2 as FNYEAQ. V was cut by 0 bases and J by 2 bases, with 8 bases left in between. For the CDR3, the DNA is TGTGCCAGCAGCTTAGCCCCTAGCCCCTACAATGAGCAGTTCTTC. Translation: CASSLAPSPYNEQFF.

This clonotype was counted ten times or more. The V call is TRBV20-1, the J call TRBJ2-7; D is undetermined. Trimming cost V 3 bases and J 3 bases, with 9 bases left between them. CDR1 is DFQATT and CDR2 is SNEGSKA in the germline V gene (reference sequence). The CDR3 spans 12 residues. DNA of the CDR3: TGCAGTGCTAGTGCGCCCCGCTACGAGCAGTACTTC. Protein product: CSASAPRYEQYF.

This clonotype was picked up many times. The chain employs TRBV6-5 and TRBJ2-7, with D perhaps matching TRBD1 (5 bases). CDR1 is MNHEY and CDR2 is SVGAGI in the germline V gene. The CDR3 has 15 amino acids. V was shortened by 0 bases and J by 6 bases, with 15 bases between the two germline ends. This CDR3 is CASSYSSQGSIEQYF. CDR3 DNA: TGTGCCAGCAGTTACTCCTCCCAGGGTTCGATCGAGCAGTACTTC.

This clonotype was observed at least ten times. The chain employs TRBV29-1 and TRBJ2-5; 9 nucleotides line up with TRBD1. This CDR3 comprises 13 residues. The germline CDR1 and CDR2 sequences are SQVTM and ANQGSEA. After removal of 7 bases from V and 2 bases from J, the junction contained 5 bases not matched to a gene. For the CDR3, the DNA is TGCAGCGCACCGGGACAGGGTCAAGAGACCCAGTACTTC. Translating gives CSAPGQGQETQYF. The whole variable domain, filled in from reference TRBV29-1 and TRBJ2-5, reads SAVISQKPSRDICQRGTSLTIQCQVDSQVTMMFWYRQQPGQSLTLIATANQGSEATYESGFVIDKFPISRPNLTFSTLTVSNMSPEDSSIYLCSAPGQGQETQYFGPGTRLLVL.

At least ten counts were recorded for this clonotype. A read error may be the cause here, since a much bigger clone is one base away. This rearrangement joins TRBV5-1 to TRBJ2-7; D perhaps matches TRBD2 (6 bases). V lost 3 bases to trimming and J lost 7 bases, with 20 bases between them. Germline values: CDR1 SGHRS, CDR2 YFSETQ. This CDR3 spans 15 amino acids. The DNA for the CDR3 is TGCGCCAGCAGCTCCTCGCGGGGAATAGGCAATGAGCAGTACTTC. Its translation: CASSSSRGIGNEQYF.

J is TRBJ1-6 and V is TRBV7-2; 8 nucleotides match TRBD1. The CDR3 contains 15 residues. V trimming: 3 bases; J trimming: 6 bases; junction bases outside the gene matches: 4. The V gene's germline CDR1 is SGHTA and CDR2 FQGNSA. The CDR3 is CASSFVGQGNSPLHF. The DNA of the CDR3 is TGTGCCAGCAGCTTTGTAGGACAGGGTAATTCACCCCTCCACTTT.

As concerns this clonotype: This sequence may be a read error, since a much larger clone differs from it by one base. The chain links TRBV5-1 to TRBJ2-5, with D uncertain. This CDR3 comprises 14 residues. Trimming shortened V by 3 bases and J by 1 base, and 10 bases separated the two germline ends. Germline lookup yields CDR1 SGHRS and CDR2 YFSETQ. As DNA, the CDR3 is TGCGCCAGCAGCTCCGACGTATCCCAAGAGACCCAGTACTTC. Protein sequence: CASSSDVSQETQYF.

In its sample, this clonotype was seen a few times. The gene calls are TRBV19 and TRBJ1-2, with a possible D match to TRBD1 (6 bases). Germline assignment: CDR1 LNHDA and CDR2 SQIVND (reference sequence). Trimming took off 8 bases at V and 4 bases at J, with 11 bases between the two ends. The CDR3 has 12 residues. The CDR3 loop is CASDGQLYGYTF. The CDR3 DNA is TGTGCCAGTGATGGACAGCTCTATGGCTACACCTTC.